A selection of T cell receptor beta chains follows, all from one sample in a study of blood T cell repertoires in COVID-19. Generated by immunoSEQ multiplex PCR, the TCRdb table keeps only in-frame clones and is missing some. The sample lists some 45,000 clones; approximately 85% were seen once. What was sequenced was peripheral blood. The receptors shown here come from a woman aged 80 or over with acute or convalescent COVID-19. CDR3s include the opening cysteine and the closing phenylalanine or tryptophan. Each record gives: D gene, V gene, clone size, J gene, CDR3 DNA, CDR3 protein. A D gene is named only where the DNA matches it firmly. Some rows mark clone size as missing; the rest say once, few, many or name a class of expanded clone.

TRBD1,TRBV6-2/TRBV6-3,.,TRBJ2-7,TGTGCCAGCAGTTCCGGGACAGTGGGCTACGAGCAGTACTTC,CASSSGTVGYEQYF
.,TRBV7-8,.,TRBJ1-4,TGTGCCAGCAGCCGCGCAGGGGCCGCTAATGAAAAACTGTTTTTT,CASSRAGAANEKLFF
TRBD2,TRBV27,.,TRBJ2-5,TGTGCCAGCAGTAGCGGGAGTAGTTTGGCGGAGACCCAGTACTTC,CASSSGSSLAETQYF
.,TRBV3-1/TRBV3-2,.,TRBJ2-2,TGTGCCAGCAGCCAAGATGGAGGGAACCCAGCCGGGGAGCTGTTTTTT,CASSQDGGNPAGELFF
.,TRBV6-6,few,TRBJ1-5,TGTGCCAGCAGTCCCGGAGGCAATCAGCCCCAGCATTTT,CASSPGGNQPQHF
.,TRBV6-6,.,TRBJ1-1,TGTGCCAGCAGAACCGACAGGAGGACTGAAGCTTTCTTT,CASRTDRRTEAFF
.,TRBV7-8,.,TRBJ1-2,TGTGCCAGCAGCGAAAGCGGGACCCCTAACTATGGCTACACCTTC,CASSESGTPNYGYTF
.,TRBV9,.,TRBJ2-3,TGTGCCAGCAGCGTAGGGGCCAGGGAATACGGCACAGATACGCAGTATTTT,CASSVGAREYGTDTQYF
.,TRBV3-1/TRBV3-2,.,TRBJ2-2,TGTGCCAGCAGCCTCGGGGTGGACTTTCGAACCGGGGAGCTGTTTTTT,CASSLGVDFRTGELFF
.,TRBV5-1,.,TRBJ1-4,TGCGCCAGCAGCCTCTCACGGGGTTTTGAAAAACTGTTTTTT,CASSLSRGFEKLFF
.,TRBV3-1/TRBV3-2,few,TRBJ2-2,TGTGCCAGCAGCGTAGTCGGGGAGCTGTTTTTT,CASSVVGELFF
.,TRBV7-2,.,TRBJ2-7,TGTGCCAGCAGCTTAGCGCGTCAGGGGACCTACGAGCAGTACTTC,CASSLARQGTYEQYF
.,TRBV19,.,TRBJ2-1,TGTGCCAGTAGTAAGGCGCAGCGGACTTCATCTGAGCAGTTCTTC,CASSKAQRTSSEQFF
TRBD2,TRBV7-9,.,TRBJ2-7,TGTGCCAGCAACTTCCGCCCGACTAGCAAGGACGAGCAGTACTTC,CASNFRPTSKDEQYF
.,TRBV2,.,TRBJ1-5,TGTGCCAGCAGTGATCGGTTCATCTCCAATCAGCCCCAGCATTTT,CASSDRFISNQPQHF
.,TRBV18,.,TRBJ2-1,TGTGCCAGCTCACCACAACGGAATGAGCAGTTCTTC,CASSPQRNEQFF
TRBD1,TRBV6-5,.,TRBJ1-1,TGTGCCAGCAGGATACAGGGGGCGGGTGAAGCTTTCTTT,CASRIQGAGEAFF
TRBD1,TRBV29-1,.,TRBJ2-7,TGCAGCGCCTGGGGACAGGGCGACGAGCAGTACTTC,CSAWGQGDEQYF
.,TRBV5-1,.,TRBJ2-5,TGCGCCAGCAGCTTGAGGGGTGGAGGGCAAGAGACCCAGTACTTC,CASSLRGGGQETQYF
.,TRBV7-9,.,TRBJ2-1,TGTGCCAGCAGCTCCCTCGGGGCGGGGCTGAGCTCCTACAATGAGCAGTTCTTC,CASSSLGAGLSSYNEQFF
TRBD1,TRBV5-4,.,TRBJ2-7,TGTGCCAGCAGCTTGATGAATCAGGGGGACGAGCAGTACTTC,CASSLMNQGDEQYF
TRBD1,TRBV5-1,once,TRBJ1-4,TGCGCCAGCAGCGCTGGACAGGAGGGAACTAATGAAAAACTGTTTTTT,CASSAGQEGTNEKLFF
.,TRBV7-8,few,TRBJ2-7,TGTGCCAGCAGATCTTTAATTTCAACGGGAGAGCAGTACTTC,CASRSLISTGEQYF
.,TRBV12-3/TRBV12-4,.,TRBJ1-2,TGTGCCAGCAGCCGTCAGGGCACCTATGGCTACACCTTC,CASSRQGTYGYTF
TRBD2,TRBV29-1,.,TRBJ2-3,TGCAGCGTCCCCGGGACTAGCGGGAGCTTGGCAGATACGCAGTATTTT,CSVPGTSGSLADTQYF
TRBD2,TRBV5-4,.,TRBJ2-1,TGTGCCAGCAGCTTGATGGGAGGGCCAGTTCGAGATGAGCAGTTCTTC,CASSLMGGPVRDEQFF
TRBD1,TRBV28,.,TRBJ2-7,TGTGCCAGCAGGGGGTTTAGTTTTAGGGGACAGGGGTTCCACGAGCAGTACTTC,CASRGFSFRGQGFHEQYF
TRBD1,TRBV29-1,.,TRBJ2-7,TGCAGCGTTGACGGTGGACAGGGGTACGAGCAGTACTTC,CSVDGGQGYEQYF
.,TRBV18,.,TRBJ1-1,TGTGCCAGCTCGCCGTTAGTAGGGAGCACTGAAGCTTTCTTT,CASSPLVGSTEAFF
.,TRBV19,.,TRBJ2-1,TGTGCCAGTAGTAATGGGGGCGGGAGATCCCAGTTCTTC,CASSNGGGRSQFF
.,TRBV18,.,TRBJ1-3,TGTGCCAGCTCACCACCGGGAGGGGCTGGAAACACCATATATTTT,CASSPPGGAGNTIYF
.,TRBV7-9,.,TRBJ1-2,TGTGCCAGCAGACAAGATAAAACCTATGGCTACACCTTC,CASRQDKTYGYTF
.,TRBV30,.,TRBJ2-3,TGTGCCTGGGCCGGCGGGTCAGGCCCAGATACGCAGTATTTT,CAWAGGSGPDTQYF
TRBD1,TRBV19,.,TRBJ2-5,TGTGCCAGTACCCCGACAGGGGAAGAGACCCAGTACTTC,CASTPTGEETQYF